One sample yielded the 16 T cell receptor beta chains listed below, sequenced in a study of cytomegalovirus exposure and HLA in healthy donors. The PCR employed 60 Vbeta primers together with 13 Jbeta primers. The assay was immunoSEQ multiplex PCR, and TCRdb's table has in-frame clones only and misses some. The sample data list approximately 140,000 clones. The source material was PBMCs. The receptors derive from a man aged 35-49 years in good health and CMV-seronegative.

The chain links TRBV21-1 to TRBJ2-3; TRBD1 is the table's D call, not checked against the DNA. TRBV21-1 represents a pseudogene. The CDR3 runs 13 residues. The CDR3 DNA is TGTGCCAGCAAGCAGGTTAGCACAGATACGCAGTATTTT. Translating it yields CASKQVSTDTQYF.

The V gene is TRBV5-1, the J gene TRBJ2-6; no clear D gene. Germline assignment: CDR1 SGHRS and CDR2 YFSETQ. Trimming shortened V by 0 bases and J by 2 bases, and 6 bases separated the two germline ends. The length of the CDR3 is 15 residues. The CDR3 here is CASSLVGTGANVLTF. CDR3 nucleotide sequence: TGCGCCAGCAGCTTGGTTGGCACTGGGGCCAACGTCCTGACTTTC.

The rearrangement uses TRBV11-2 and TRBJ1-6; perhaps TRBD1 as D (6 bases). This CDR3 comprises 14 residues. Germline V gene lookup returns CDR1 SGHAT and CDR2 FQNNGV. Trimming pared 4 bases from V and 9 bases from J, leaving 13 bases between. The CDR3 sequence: CASSWNRVSSPLHF. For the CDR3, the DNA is TGTGCCAGCAGCTGGAACAGGGTTAGTTCACCCCTCCACTTT.

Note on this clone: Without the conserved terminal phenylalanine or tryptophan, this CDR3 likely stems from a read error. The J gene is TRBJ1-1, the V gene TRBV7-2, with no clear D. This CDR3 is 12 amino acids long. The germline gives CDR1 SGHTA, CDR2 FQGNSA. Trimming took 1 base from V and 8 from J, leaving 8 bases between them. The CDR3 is CASSLGVREAFL. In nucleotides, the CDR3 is TGTGCCAGCAGCTTAGGTGTGAGGGAAGCTTTCCTT.

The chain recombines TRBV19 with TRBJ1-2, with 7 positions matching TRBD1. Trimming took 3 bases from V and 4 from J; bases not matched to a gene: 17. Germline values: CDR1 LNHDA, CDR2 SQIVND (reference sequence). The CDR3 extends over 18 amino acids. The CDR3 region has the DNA TGTGCCAGTAGTATCTTCCGGGACAGCGGCGGAACTCTCTATGGCTACACCTTC. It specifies CASSIFRDSGGTLYGYTF.

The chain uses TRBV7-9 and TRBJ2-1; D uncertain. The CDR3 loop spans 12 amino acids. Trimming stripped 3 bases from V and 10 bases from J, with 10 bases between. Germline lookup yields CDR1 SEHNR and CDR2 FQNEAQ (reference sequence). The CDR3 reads CASSLILGEQFF. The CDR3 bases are TGTGCCAGCAGCTTGATTCTGGGCGAGCAGTTCTTC.

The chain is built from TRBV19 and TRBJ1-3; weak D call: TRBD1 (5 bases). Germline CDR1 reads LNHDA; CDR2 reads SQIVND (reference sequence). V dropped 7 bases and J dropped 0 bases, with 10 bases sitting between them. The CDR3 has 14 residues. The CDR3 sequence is CASKDSSSGNTIYF. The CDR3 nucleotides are TGTGCCAGTAAAGACAGTAGCTCTGGAAACACCATATATTTT.

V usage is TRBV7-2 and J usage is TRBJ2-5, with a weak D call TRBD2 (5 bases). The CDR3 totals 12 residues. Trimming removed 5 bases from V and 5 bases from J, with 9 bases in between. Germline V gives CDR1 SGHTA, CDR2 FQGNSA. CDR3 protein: CASSAAVETQYF. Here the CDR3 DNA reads TGTGCCAGCAGCGCAGCGGTGGAGACCCAGTACTTC.

In DNA, the CDR3 is TGCGCCAGCAGCTTGGCCGGTCCGAACACTGAAGCTTTCTTT. Amino acids: CASSLAGPNTEAFF. V is TRBV5-1 and J is TRBJ1-1, with D uncertain. There are 14 residues in the CDR3. V was shortened by 0 bases and J by 1 base, with 7 bases between the two germline ends. The V gene's germline CDR1 is SGHRS and CDR2 YFSETQ.

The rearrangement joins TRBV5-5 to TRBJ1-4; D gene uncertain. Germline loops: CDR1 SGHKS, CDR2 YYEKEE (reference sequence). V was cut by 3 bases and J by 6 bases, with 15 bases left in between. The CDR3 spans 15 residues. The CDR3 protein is CASSSRGPGDEKLFF. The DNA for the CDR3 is TGTGCCAGCAGCTCGAGAGGCCCCGGGGATGAAAAACTGTTTTTT. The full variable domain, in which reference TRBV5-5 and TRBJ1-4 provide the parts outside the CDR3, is DAGVTQSPTHLIKTRGQQVTLRCSPISGHKSVSWYQQVLGQGPQFIFQYYEKEERGRGNFPDRFSARQFPNYSSELNVNALLLGDSALYLCASSSRGPGDEKLFFGSGTQLSVL.

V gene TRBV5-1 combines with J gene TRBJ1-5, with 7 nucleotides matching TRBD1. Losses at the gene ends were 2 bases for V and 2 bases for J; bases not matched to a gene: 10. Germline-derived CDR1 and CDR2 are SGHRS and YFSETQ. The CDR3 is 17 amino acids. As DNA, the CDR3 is TGCGCCAGCAGCTTAGGTGAAGGGGGCGGAGGCAATCAGCCCCAGCATTTT. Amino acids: CASSLGEGGGGNQPQHF.

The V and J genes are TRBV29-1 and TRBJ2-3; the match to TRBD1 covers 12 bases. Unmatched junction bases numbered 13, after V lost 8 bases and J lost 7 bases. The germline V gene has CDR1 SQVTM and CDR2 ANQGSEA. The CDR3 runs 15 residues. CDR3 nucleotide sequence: TGCAGCCCCTCCTTATGGGACAGGGGGCGAAATACGCAGTATTTT. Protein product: CSPSLWDRGRNTQYF.

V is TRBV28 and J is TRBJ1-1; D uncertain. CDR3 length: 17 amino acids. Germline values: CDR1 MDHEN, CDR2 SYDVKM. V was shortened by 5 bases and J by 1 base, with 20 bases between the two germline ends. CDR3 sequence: CASSLGLAGVPNTEAFF. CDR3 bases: TGTGCCAGCAGTCTCGGTCTGGCGGGTGTACCGAACACTGAAGCTTTCTTT.

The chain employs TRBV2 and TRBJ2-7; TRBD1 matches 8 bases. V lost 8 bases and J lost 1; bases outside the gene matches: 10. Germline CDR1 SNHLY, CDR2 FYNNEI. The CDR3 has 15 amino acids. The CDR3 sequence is CASGVGQGWSYEQYF. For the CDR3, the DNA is TGTGCCAGCGGAGTAGGACAGGGTTGGTCCTACGAGCAGTACTTC. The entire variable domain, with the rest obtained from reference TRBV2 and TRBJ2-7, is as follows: EPEVTQTPSHQVTQMGQEVILRCVPISNHLYFYWYRQILGQKVEFLVSFYNNEISEKSEIFDDQFSVERPDGSNFTLKIRSTKLEDSAMYFCASGVGQGWSYEQYFGPGTRLTVT.

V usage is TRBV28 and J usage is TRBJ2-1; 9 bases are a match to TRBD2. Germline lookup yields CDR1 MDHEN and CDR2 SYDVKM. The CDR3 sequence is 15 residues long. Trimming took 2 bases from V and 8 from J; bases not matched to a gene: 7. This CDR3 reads CASSLRRGGIDEQFF. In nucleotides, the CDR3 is TGTGCCAGCAGTTTAAGGCGGGGGGGCATCGATGAGCAGTTCTTC.

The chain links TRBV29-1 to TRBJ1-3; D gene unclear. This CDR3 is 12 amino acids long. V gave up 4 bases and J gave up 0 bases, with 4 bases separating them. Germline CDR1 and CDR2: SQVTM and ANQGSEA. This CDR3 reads CSVAYSGNTIYF. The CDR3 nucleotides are TGCAGCGTTGCTTACTCTGGAAACACCATATATTTT.